These T cell receptor beta chains were read from a single sample in a study of graft-versus-host responses after intestinal transplantation. Their specific antigens are unknown. Libraries were prepared by immunoSEQ multiplex PCR; TCRdb keeps only in-frame clonotypes and omits some of them. Here the sample spans approximately 82,000 clones, roughly 91% being singletons. The specimen comprised unstimulated CD8+ T cells sorted from spleen or lymph node cells, sampled before transplant. These TCRs come from a human donor who was the organ donor for an intestinal transplant. CDR3s include the opening cysteine and the closing phenylalanine or tryptophan. The D gene is left open where the match is weak. Only part of the rows carry a size: once, few, many, or a class if the clone is expanded.

d_call: TRBD2; clone_size: NA; j_call: TRBJ2-1; cdr3_length: 19; v_call: TRBV18; cdr3_aa: CASSPGTSGVLGSYNEQFF; cdr3_nt: TGTGCCAGCTCTCCTGGGACTAGCGGGGTACTCGGCTCCTACAATGAGCAGTTCTTC
d_call: NA; clone_size: NA; j_call: TRBJ1-2; cdr3_length: 13; v_call: TRBV29-1; cdr3_aa: CSVVPQDNYGYTF; cdr3_nt: TGCAGCGTGGTACCACAGGACAACTATGGCTACACCTTC
d_call: TRBD2; clone_size: NA; j_call: TRBJ2-1; cdr3_length: 17; v_call: TRBV5-6; cdr3_aa: CASSLVTSGMGGNEQFF; cdr3_nt: TGTGCCAGCAGCTTGGTAACTAGCGGGATGGGGGGCAATGAGCAGTTCTTC
d_call: NA; clone_size: NA; j_call: TRBJ1-1; cdr3_length: 17; v_call: TRBV19; cdr3_aa: CASLGRQGPLMNTEAFF; cdr3_nt: TGTGCCAGTCTTGGCCGGCAGGGGCCTCTAATGAACACTGAAGCTTTCTTT
d_call: TRBD2; clone_size: NA; j_call: TRBJ2-5; cdr3_length: 12; v_call: TRBV6-6; cdr3_aa: CASLAGVETQYF; cdr3_nt: TGTGCCAGCTTAGCGGGGGTTGAGACCCAGTACTTC
d_call: TRBD2; clone_size: NA; j_call: TRBJ2-2; cdr3_length: 18; v_call: TRBV15; cdr3_aa: CATSRARLAGVNTGELFF; cdr3_nt: TGTGCCACCAGCAGAGCGAGACTAGCGGGAGTTAACACCGGGGAGCTGTTTTTT
d_call: NA; clone_size: NA; j_call: TRBJ2-3; cdr3_length: 16; v_call: TRBV5-1; cdr3_aa: CASSLAVQVGTDTQYF; cdr3_nt: TGCGCCAGCAGCTTGGCCGTGCAGGTGGGCACAGATACGCAGTATTTT
d_call: TRBD1; clone_size: NA; j_call: TRBJ1-2; cdr3_length: 16; v_call: TRBV13; cdr3_aa: CASTNPQLQGAYGYTF; cdr3_nt: TGTGCCAGCACCAACCCCCAATTACAGGGGGCCTATGGCTACACCTTC
d_call: NA; clone_size: NA; j_call: TRBJ2-7; cdr3_length: 14; v_call: TRBV2; cdr3_aa: CASSPGPGVDEQYF; cdr3_nt: TGTGCCAGCAGCCCGGGCCCCGGGGTGGACGAGCAGTACTTC
d_call: TRBD1; clone_size: NA; j_call: TRBJ2-1; cdr3_length: 16; v_call: TRBV5-4; cdr3_aa: CASSYRSGTGRNEQFF; cdr3_nt: TGTGCCAGCAGCTACCGAAGCGGGACAGGGCGCAATGAGCAGTTCTTC
d_call: NA; clone_size: NA; j_call: TRBJ2-4; cdr3_length: 13; v_call: TRBV11-2; cdr3_aa: CASSLEDSNIQYF; cdr3_nt: TGTGCCAGCAGCTTAGAGGACAGCAACATTCAGTACTTC
d_call: NA; clone_size: NA; j_call: TRBJ2-2; cdr3_length: 16; v_call: TRBV12-5; cdr3_aa: CASGSQVTGNTGELFF; cdr3_nt: TGTGCTAGTGGTTCCCAGGTAACAGGTAACACCGGGGAGCTGTTTTTT
d_call: NA; clone_size: NA; j_call: TRBJ2-3; cdr3_length: 15; v_call: TRBV19; cdr3_aa: CASRIVASSTDTQYF; cdr3_nt: TGTGCCAGTAGAATAGTGGCATCTAGCACAGATACGCAGTATTTT
d_call: NA; clone_size: NA; j_call: TRBJ2-7; cdr3_length: 16; v_call: TRBV6-7; cdr3_aa: CASSRQGTILSYEQYF; cdr3_nt: TGTGCCAGCAGTCGACAGGGGACTATCCTCTCCTACGAGCAGTACTTC
d_call: NA; clone_size: NA; j_call: TRBJ2-7; cdr3_length: 12; v_call: TRBV10-3; cdr3_aa: CAISRGFYEQYF; cdr3_nt: TGTGCCATCAGCCGGGGATTTTACGAGCAGTACTTC
d_call: TRBD1; clone_size: NA; j_call: TRBJ2-7; cdr3_length: 15; v_call: TRBV2; cdr3_aa: CASTGQGYSSYEQYF; cdr3_nt: TGTGCCTCCACCGGACAGGGCTATTCCTCCTACGAGCAGTACTTC
d_call: NA; clone_size: NA; j_call: TRBJ2-1; cdr3_length: 14; v_call: TRBV19; cdr3_aa: CASSIRREHNEQFF; cdr3_nt: TGTGCCAGTAGTATTAGGAGGGAACACAATGAGCAGTTCTTC
d_call: NA; clone_size: once; j_call: TRBJ2-1; cdr3_length: 15; v_call: TRBV4-1; cdr3_aa: CASSQAPYTGNEQFF; cdr3_nt: TGCGCCAGCAGCCAAGCCCCCTATACCGGCAATGAGCAGTTCTTC
d_call: NA; clone_size: NA; j_call: TRBJ2-1; cdr3_length: 14; v_call: TRBV9; cdr3_aa: CASSVKGFEDEQFF; cdr3_nt: TGTGCCAGCAGCGTTAAGGGGTTTGAGGATGAGCAGTTCTTC
d_call: TRBD2; clone_size: NA; j_call: TRBJ2-1; cdr3_length: 17; v_call: TRBV11-2; cdr3_aa: CASSWRLAGGSNVGQFF; cdr3_nt: TGTGCCAGCAGCTGGAGACTAGCGGGAGGGTCCAATGTCGGGCAGTTCTTC
d_call: TRBD1; clone_size: few; j_call: TRBJ2-7; cdr3_length: 13; v_call: TRBV5-1; cdr3_aa: CASSLGTGAEQYF; cdr3_nt: TGCGCCAGCAGCTTGGGGACAGGGGCCGAGCAGTACTTC
d_call: NA; clone_size: NA; j_call: TRBJ1-3; cdr3_length: 13; v_call: TRBV7-2; cdr3_aa: CASSWTPEFAIYF; cdr3_nt: TGTGCCAGCAGCTGGACACCCGAATTCGCCATATATTTT
d_call: TRBD2; clone_size: NA; j_call: TRBJ2-7; cdr3_length: 17; v_call: TRBV4-1; cdr3_aa: CASSQEGSLAGSLEQYF; cdr3_nt: TGCGCCAGCAGCCAAGAAGGTTCGCTAGCGGGGTCTCTGGAGCAGTACTTC
d_call: TRBD1; clone_size: NA; j_call: TRBJ2-7; cdr3_length: 15; v_call: TRBV5-4; cdr3_aa: CASSYGQGALNEQYF; cdr3_nt: TGTGCCAGCAGTTACGGACAGGGGGCTCTCAACGAGCAGTACTTC
d_call: TRBD1; clone_size: NA; j_call: TRBJ1-3; cdr3_length: 16; v_call: TRBV2; cdr3_aa: CASNVQGQYSGNTIYF; cdr3_nt: TGTGCCAGCAATGTCCAGGGACAGTACTCTGGAAACACCATATATTTT
d_call: TRBD1; clone_size: NA; j_call: TRBJ2-7; cdr3_length: 16; v_call: TRBV5-5; cdr3_aa: CASSITPGGPFYEQYF; cdr3_nt: TGTGCCAGCAGCATTACTCCAGGGGGCCCCTTCTACGAGCAGTACTTC
d_call: TRBD1; clone_size: NA; j_call: TRBJ2-7; cdr3_length: 14; v_call: TRBV7-2; cdr3_aa: CASSSGTGLLEQYF; cdr3_nt: TGTGCCAGCAGCTCCGGGACAGGGCTCCTCGAGCAGTACTTC
d_call: NA; clone_size: NA; j_call: TRBJ1-5; cdr3_length: 17; v_call: TRBV19; cdr3_aa: CASRYRALGWSNQPQHF; cdr3_nt: TGTGCCAGTAGGTACAGGGCCCTCGGCTGGAGCAATCAGCCCCAGCATTTT
d_call: NA; clone_size: NA; j_call: TRBJ2-3; cdr3_length: 16; v_call: TRBV7-9; cdr3_aa: CASSFGQGFLADTQYF; cdr3_nt: TGTGCCAGCAGCTTCGGGCAGGGTTTCTTGGCAGATACGCAGTATTTT
d_call: TRBD1; clone_size: NA; j_call: TRBJ2-7; cdr3_length: 16; v_call: TRBV13; cdr3_aa: CASSLRTGTGGYEQYF; cdr3_nt: TGTGCCAGCAGCTTGAGGACCGGGACAGGGGGCTACGAGCAGTACTTC
d_call: NA; clone_size: NA; j_call: TRBJ2-4; cdr3_length: 13; v_call: TRBV11-2; cdr3_aa: CASSPNAKNMQYF; cdr3_nt: TGTGCCAGCAGCCCCAACGCCAAAAACATGCAGTACTTC
d_call: TRBD2; clone_size: once; j_call: TRBJ2-1; cdr3_length: 16; v_call: TRBV7-8; cdr3_aa: CASNLAVAGGYNEQFF; cdr3_nt: TGTGCCAGCAACCTTGCGGTGGCGGGAGGTTACAATGAGCAGTTCTTC
d_call: NA; clone_size: NA; j_call: TRBJ1-3; cdr3_length: 14; v_call: TRBV5-6; cdr3_aa: CASSLGDAANTIYF; cdr3_nt: TGTGCCAGCAGCTTAGGGGATGCTGCAAACACCATATATTTT
d_call: TRBD1; clone_size: few; j_call: TRBJ1-2; cdr3_length: 14; v_call: TRBV2; cdr3_aa: CASSGQGADYGYTF; cdr3_nt: TGTGCCAGCAGCGGACAGGGGGCGGACTATGGCTACACCTTC
d_call: TRBD2; clone_size: NA; j_call: TRBJ2-7; cdr3_length: 15; v_call: TRBV19; cdr3_aa: CASSASGGSSYEQYF; cdr3_nt: TGTGCCAGTTCCGCTAGCGGGGGGAGCTCCTACGAGCAGTACTTC
d_call: NA; clone_size: NA; j_call: TRBJ1-1; cdr3_length: 14; v_call: TRBV7-8; cdr3_aa: CASSPWGVNTEAFF; cdr3_nt: TGTGCCAGCAGCCCCTGGGGGGTGAACACTGAAGCTTTCTTT
d_call: NA; clone_size: NA; j_call: TRBJ2-1; cdr3_length: 16; v_call: TRBV9; cdr3_aa: CASSAYVGSSYNEQFF; cdr3_nt: TGTGCCAGCAGCGCCTACGTTGGTAGCTCCTACAATGAGCAGTTCTTC
d_call: NA; clone_size: NA; j_call: TRBJ2-2; cdr3_length: 15; v_call: TRBV19; cdr3_aa: CASSKDREGTGELFF; cdr3_nt: TGTGCCAGTAGCAAGGACAGGGAGGGGACCGGGGAGCTGTTTTTT
d_call: TRBD2; clone_size: NA; j_call: TRBJ2-3; cdr3_length: 17; v_call: TRBV29-1; cdr3_aa: CSVGLDLAGGNTDTQYF; cdr3_nt: TGCAGCGTGGGCCTCGATCTAGCGGGAGGTAACACAGATACGCAGTATTTT
d_call: NA; clone_size: once; j_call: TRBJ1-2; cdr3_length: 11; v_call: TRBV28; cdr3_aa: CAGGTGQGYTF; cdr3_nt: TGTGCTGGGGGAACAGGGCAAGGCTACACCTTC
d_call: NA; clone_size: NA; j_call: TRBJ2-7; cdr3_length: 16; v_call: TRBV11-3; cdr3_aa: CASSLPVAEFDYEQYF; cdr3_nt: TGTGCCAGCAGCTTGCCCGTAGCGGAATTCGATTACGAGCAGTACTTC
d_call: TRBD2; clone_size: NA; j_call: TRBJ2-3; cdr3_length: 14; v_call: TRBV18; cdr3_aa: CASSPSGGSDTQYF; cdr3_nt: TGTGCCAGCTCCCCTAGCGGGGGGTCAGATACGCAGTATTTT
d_call: TRBD1; clone_size: few; j_call: TRBJ1-4; cdr3_length: 17; v_call: TRBV10-3; cdr3_aa: CAISESGHRGLREKLFF; cdr3_nt: TGTGCCATCAGTGAGTCCGGGCACAGGGGGCTGAGGGAAAAACTGTTTTTT
d_call: NA; clone_size: NA; j_call: TRBJ2-1; cdr3_length: 15; v_call: TRBV19; cdr3_aa: CASSMGPTSHNEQFF; cdr3_nt: TGTGCCAGTAGTATGGGCCCAACCTCCCACAATGAGCAGTTCTTC
d_call: TRBD1; clone_size: NA; j_call: TRBJ2-7; cdr3_length: 16; v_call: TRBV6-6; cdr3_aa: CASSRVYYRGPYEQYF; cdr3_nt: TGTGCCAGCAGTCGAGTTTATTACAGGGGGCCCTACGAGCAGTACTTC
d_call: NA; clone_size: NA; j_call: TRBJ2-7; cdr3_length: 15; v_call: TRBV18; cdr3_aa: CASSATGPKPYEQYF; cdr3_nt: TGTGCCAGCTCAGCCACCGGTCCGAAACCCTACGAGCAGTACTTC
d_call: TRBD2; clone_size: NA; j_call: TRBJ2-7; cdr3_length: 12; v_call: TRBV11-2; cdr3_aa: CASSPLASEQYF; cdr3_nt: TGTGCCAGCAGCCCACTAGCGAGCGAGCAGTACTTC
d_call: NA; clone_size: NA; j_call: TRBJ2-2; cdr3_length: 13; v_call: TRBV11-2; cdr3_aa: CASSLEGVGELFF; cdr3_nt: TGTGCCAGCAGCTTAGAGGGCGTTGGGGAGCTGTTTTTT
d_call: NA; clone_size: NA; j_call: TRBJ2-1; cdr3_length: 16; v_call: TRBV7-3; cdr3_aa: CASSPDSTSSYNEQFF; cdr3_nt: TGTGCCAGCAGCCCGGACTCCACGAGCTCCTACAATGAGCAGTTCTTC
d_call: NA; clone_size: NA; j_call: TRBJ1-2; cdr3_length: 14; v_call: TRBV30; cdr3_aa: CAWSVQGLTYGYTF; cdr3_nt: TGTGCCTGGAGTGTCCAGGGTTTGACCTATGGCTACACCTTC
d_call: TRBD1; clone_size: NA; j_call: TRBJ1-1; cdr3_length: 15; v_call: TRBV2; cdr3_aa: CASIVGDRGDTEAFF; cdr3_nt: TGTGCCAGCATTGTGGGTGACAGGGGCGACACTGAAGCTTTCTTT
d_call: TRBD2; clone_size: NA; j_call: TRBJ2-1; cdr3_length: 14; v_call: TRBV5-1; cdr3_aa: CASSLVAGYNEQFF; cdr3_nt: TGCGCCAGCAGCTTGGTAGCGGGGTACAATGAGCAGTTCTTC
d_call: TRBD2; clone_size: NA; j_call: TRBJ2-1; cdr3_length: 16; v_call: TRBV19; cdr3_aa: CASSIDGRESYNEQFF; cdr3_nt: TGTGCCAGTAGTATAGACGGGCGGGAGTCCTACAATGAGCAGTTCTTC